The 27 T cell receptor beta chains given below trace back to one sample, sequenced in a study of T-cell reconstitution after alpha-beta-depleted transplantation in children. Unique molecular identifiers were used to barcode this TCRbeta library. TCRdb itself ran the PCR reads through MiXCR, one entry per CDR3 protein. Of some 200,000 distinct CDR3 sequences in the sample, approximately 9.9% are singletons; the top ten hold 5.1%. The sequenced sample was PBMCs from the stem cell graft donor, obtained from the stem cell graft. The receptors here all came from a human donor who donated a stem cell graft to a child with SCID.

This clonotype was seen at least ten times. The chain joins TRBV10-3 to TRBJ1-1; 7 bases map to TRBD1. The CDR3 sequence is 15 residues long. Germline V CDR1 and CDR2: ENHRY, SYGVKD. The junction had 11 bases not matched to a gene; V was cut back by 5 bases and J by 5 bases. CDR3 sequence reads: CAISPLDREGTEAFF. CDR3 in DNA: TGTGCCATCAGTCCCTTAGACAGGGAGGGGACTGAAGCTTTCTTT.

J is TRBJ2-6 and V is TRBV4-1; no firm D call. The CDR3 has 16 residues. Germline V gene data show CDR1 as MGHRA and CDR2 as YSYEKL. Trimming removed 1 base from V and 3 bases from J, with 10 bases in between. The DNA of the CDR3 is TGCGCCAGCAGCCAAGCCCCTAACGGTGGGGCCAACGTCCTGACTTTC. This translates into CASSQAPNGGANVLTF.

This clonotype was seen ten or more times. The chain recombines TRBV5-1 with TRBJ2-3; D gene ambiguous. The germline CDR1 and CDR2 sequences are SGHRS and YFSETQ. The CDR3 covers 14 residues. Deletions cut 2 bases from V and 6 bases from J, with 13 bases between. This CDR3 reads CASSLFKPGDTQYF. In nucleotides, the CDR3 is TGCGCCAGCAGCTTATTCAAACCCGGGGATACGCAGTATTTT.

This clonotype was detected many times. The chain recombines TRBV2 with TRBJ1-1, with unresolved D. The CDR3 consists of 15 residues. From germline, CDR1 is SNHLY and CDR2 FYNNEI. V was clipped by 6 bases and J by 5 bases, with 19 bases between them. Here the CDR3 reads CASRAKGLTRTEAFF. The CDR3 coding sequence is TGTGCCAGCAGGGCGAAAGGATTAACAAGGACTGAAGCTTTCTTT.

This clonotype was counted only a few times. The rearrangement uses TRBV4-2 and TRBJ1-1; D may be TRBD1 (5 bases). CDR1 is LGHNA, CDR2 YNFKEQ, per germline. The CDR3 loop spans 14 amino acids. The ends were cut back, 3 bases at V and 4 bases at J, with 12 bases in the middle. CDR3 bases: TGTGCCAGCAGCCACCCGGGACCCACCACTGAAGCTTTCTTT. This encodes CASSHPGPTTEAFF.

This clonotype was recorded at least ten times. J is TRBJ1-1 and V is TRBV15; no clear D. CDR1 is LNHNV, CDR2 YYDKDF, per germline (reference sequence). V shed 0 bases and J shed 6 bases, with 11 bases lying between them. CDR3 length equals 14 residues. The CDR3 DNA sequence: TGTGCCACCAGCAGAGATGTGGAGGAAGCTGAAGCTTTCTTT. It specifies CATSRDVEEAEAFF.

This clonotype was found many times. The rearrangement uses TRBV9 and TRBJ1-2, with D unclear. CDR3 length: 14 residues. With 0 bases removed from V and 2 bases from J, the gap between germline ends came to 8 bases. The germline V gene encodes CDR1 SGDLS and CDR2 YYNGEE. CDR3 nucleotides: TGTGCCAGCAGCGTAGGTCCGGGGAACTATGGCTACACCTTC. This sequence encodes CASSVGPGNYGYTF.

This clonotype was seen at least ten times. The chain couples TRBV5-1 to TRBJ2-5, with 10 nucleotides matching TRBD2. Germline-derived CDR1 and CDR2 are SGHRS and YFSETQ. Unmatched junction bases numbered 5, after V lost 6 bases and J lost 0 bases. This CDR3 contains 15 residues. CDR3 in amino acids: CASTLTSGYQETQYF. Written as DNA, the CDR3 is TGCGCCAGCACACTGACTAGCGGGTACCAAGAGACCCAGTACTTC.

This clonotype was seen a few times. This chain links TRBV7-9 with TRBJ1-2; tentative D call: TRBD1 (5 bases). V gave up 10 bases and J gave up 0 bases, with 12 bases separating them. The CDR3 covers 13 residues. Germline V gives CDR1 SEHNR, CDR2 FQNEAQ (reference sequence). The CDR3 DNA is TGTGCCATCCCGGCGACAGCTAACTATGGCTACACCTTC. Amino acid sequence: CAIPATANYGYTF.

This clonotype was seen at least ten times. The CDR3 sequence is CASSLEGAYQETQYF. CDR3 sequence (DNA): TGTGCCAGCAGCTTAGAGGGAGCGTACCAAGAGACCCAGTACTTC. V usage is TRBV7-2 and J usage is TRBJ2-5; maybe TRBD2 (5 bases). Deletions cut 1 base from V and 0 bases from J, with 9 bases between. Per the germline V gene, CDR1 is SGHTA and CDR2 is FQGNSA. The CDR3 has 15 residues.

The rearrangement joins TRBV15 to TRBJ1-2, with a weak D call TRBD1 (5 bases). From germline, CDR1 is LNHNV and CDR2 YYDKDF (reference sequence). Trimming removed 3 bases at V and 8 bases at J, with 13 bases between. This CDR3 is 13 amino acids long. The CDR3 sequence: CATSRRDLQGYTF. The CDR3 region has the DNA TGTGCCACCAGCAGGAGGGACCTTCAGGGCTACACCTTC.

At least ten counts were recorded for this clonotype. This rearrangement joins TRBV4-2 to TRBJ1-1; D is unclear. Germline assignment: CDR1 LGHNA and CDR2 YNFKEQ. The CDR3 has 12 residues. With 0 bases removed from V and 1 base from J, the gap between germline ends came to 0 bases. The CDR3: CASSQENTEAFF. The DNA for the CDR3 is TGTGCCAGCAGCCAAGAGAACACTGAAGCTTTCTTT.

This clonotype was counted at least ten times. The chain joins TRBV5-6 to TRBJ2-3, with D unclear. This CDR3 is built from 15 residues. Germline CDR1 reads SGHDT; CDR2 reads YYEEEE. Trimming removed 1 base at V and 0 bases at J, with 9 bases between. CDR3 amino acids: CASSLLLESTDTQYF. CDR3 nucleotide sequence: TGTGCCAGCAGCTTGTTACTGGAAAGCACAGATACGCAGTATTTT.

The table lists this clonotype with many counts. The CDR3 DNA follows: TGCAGTGCGCCGGGACAGCTCAATCAGCCCCAGCATTTT. This sequence encodes CSAPGQLNQPQHF. V and J are TRBV20-1 and TRBJ1-5, with 7 bases matching TRBD1. CDR1 DFQATT and CDR2 SNEGSKA come from the germline V gene (reference sequence). This CDR3 is built from 13 residues. The V segment lost 6 bases and the J segment 3 bases; nucleotides outside the gene matches: 5.

This clonotype occurred many times. The V call is TRBV18, the J call TRBJ2-1, with a tentative D call TRBD1 (5 bases). Germline V gives CDR1 KGHSH, CDR2 LQKENI. The germline V and J ends were trimmed by 1 base and 10 bases, with 8 bases remaining between them. The length of the CDR3 is 12 residues. The CDR3 sequence is CASSPQGREQFF. For the CDR3, the DNA is TGTGCCAGCTCACCACAGGGGCGGGAGCAGTTCTTC. The whole variable domain, filled in from reference TRBV18 and TRBJ2-1, reads NAGVMQNPRHLVRRRGQEARLRCSPMKGHSHVYWYRQLPEEGLKFMVYLQKENIIDESGMPKERFSAEFPKEGPSILRIQQVVRGDSAAYFCASSPQGREQFFGPGTRLTVL.

Many counts were recorded for this clonotype. The chain employs TRBV7-3 and TRBJ2-3, with D unresolved. Per germline, CDR1 SGHTA and CDR2 FQGTGA. The CDR3 has 11 amino acids. The V and J ends lost 6 bases and 4 bases respectively, with 5 bases between them. The DNA of the CDR3 is TGTGCCAGCAGGGGCCCAGATACGCAGTATTTT. It codes for CASRGPDTQYF. Looking up the rest from reference TRBV7-3 and TRBJ2-3 gives the full variable domain: GAGVSQTPSNKVTEKGKYVELRCDPISGHTALYWYRQSLGQGPEFLIYFQGTGAADDSGLPNDRFFAVRPEGSVSTLKIQRTERGDSAVYLCASRGPDTQYFGPGTRLTVL.

The table lists this clonotype with many counts. The chain combines TRBV12-3 or TRBV12-4 with TRBJ1-2, with D tentatively TRBD1 (5 bases). The CDR3 is 15 amino acids. V gave up 2 bases and J gave up 1 base, with 11 bases separating them. The CDR3 reads CASSLRGLRNYGYTF. Written as DNA, the CDR3 is TGTGCCAGCAGTTTACGGGGCCTTCGTAACTATGGCTACACCTTC.

The V and J genes are TRBV7-8 and TRBJ2-7; 8 nucleotides align to TRBD2. This CDR3 has 17 amino acids. Trimming removed 2 bases from V and 3 bases from J; junction bases left unmatched: 12. From germline, CDR1 is SGHVS and CDR2 FQNEAQ. CDR3 sequence: CASSLFGGAGADYEQYF. The CDR3 DNA is TGTGCCAGCAGCTTATTCGGGGGAGCGGGGGCTGACTACGAGCAGTACTTC. Full variable domain (remainder filled in from reference TRBV7-8 and TRBJ2-7): GAGVSQSPRYKVAKRGQDVALRCDPISGHVSLFWYQQALGQGPEFLTYFQNEAQLDKSGLPSDRFFAERPEGSVSTLKIQRTQQEDSAVYLCASSLFGGAGADYEQYFGPGTRLTVT.

The table lists this clonotype with many counts. This sequence joins TRBV20-1 and TRBJ2-1; the match to TRBD2 covers 9 bases. CDR1 DFQATT and CDR2 SNEGSKA come from the germline V gene (reference sequence). The V segment lost 5 bases and the J segment 10 bases; nucleotides outside the gene matches: 18. The CDR3 totals 16 residues. The CDR3 protein is CSAYFGLAGTLSEQFF. The CDR3 coding sequence is TGCAGTGCTTACTTCGGTCTAGCGGGGACTCTCTCGGAGCAGTTCTTC.

This clonotype was picked up many times. CDR3 DNA sequence: TGTGCCAGCAGCTTGTTTCCAGGGCAAAACTATGGCTACACCTTC. Translating gives CASSLFPGQNYGYTF. The J gene is TRBJ1-2, the V gene TRBV7-2; weak D call: TRBD1 (5 bases). This CDR3 has 15 amino acids. Germline V gives CDR1 SGHTA, CDR2 FQGNSA. The germline V and J ends were trimmed by 3 bases and 2 bases, with 13 bases remaining between them.

This clonotype has at least ten counts. The V and J genes are TRBV7-2 and TRBJ1-1; 8 bases fit TRBD1. CDR3 length equals 16 residues. V lost 4 bases to trimming and J lost 4 bases; unmatched junction nucleotides: 11. Germline V gene sequence: CDR1 SGHTA, CDR2 FQGNSA. CDR3: CASSSRPGGKGTEAFF. CDR3 nucleotides: TGTGCCAGCAGCTCAAGACCAGGGGGCAAGGGCACTGAAGCTTTCTTT.

This clonotype occurred once. The J gene is TRBJ2-1, the V gene TRBV5-4; 10 bases fit TRBD2. The CDR3 has 14 amino acids. J was trimmed by 3 bases and V by 5 bases; bases with no gene match: 2. CDR1 SGHNT and CDR2 YYREEE come from the germline V gene (reference sequence). CDR3 coding DNA: TGTGCCAGCAGGGCTAGCGGGGGCTACAATGAGCAGTTCTTC. Translation: CASRASGGYNEQFF.

There are many counts of this clonotype. The chain recombines TRBV7-9 with TRBJ1-6; the D is unclear. CDR1 and CDR2 (germline): SEHNR, FQNEAQ (reference sequence). The CDR3 sequence is 12 residues long. Trimming stripped 1 base from V and 8 bases from J, with 3 bases between. CDR3 sequence (DNA): TGTGCCAGCAGCTTAGATGATTCACCCCTCCACTTT. Its translation: CASSLDDSPLHF.

The rearrangement links TRBV2 to TRBJ2-2; the match to TRBD2 covers 11 bases. The CDR3 has 16 amino acids. Germline CDR1 is SNHLY and CDR2 is FYNNEI. J was trimmed by 4 bases and V by 3 bases; bases with no gene match: 4. The CDR3 spells CASSDRLAGPTGELFF. The CDR3 bases are TGTGCCAGCAGTGACCGACTAGCGGGACCCACCGGGGAGCTGTTTTTT.

This clonotype came up many times. V is TRBV3-1 and J is TRBJ2-2, with D maybe TRBD2 (6 bases). The V gene lost 1 base and the J gene lost 4 bases, with 10 bases spanning the gap. CDR1 is LGHDT and CDR2 is YNNKEL in the germline V gene (reference sequence). The CDR3 contains 15 residues. The CDR3 here is CASSQVGGVTGELFF. As DNA, the CDR3 is TGTGCCAGCAGCCAAGTTGGCGGGGTCACCGGGGAGCTGTTTTTT.

This clonotype showed up just a few times. The chain has TRBV15 and TRBJ2-7; 7 nucleotides align to TRBD2. Germline CDR1 reads LNHNV; CDR2 reads YYDKDF (reference sequence). With V trimmed by 7 bases and J by 3 bases, 6 bases remained unmatched. The CDR3 has 13 amino acids. CDR3 protein: CATTTSGDYEQYF. For the CDR3, the DNA is TGTGCCACCACTACAAGCGGGGACTACGAGCAGTACTTC. The full variable domain, completed using reference TRBV15 and TRBJ2-7, is DAMVIQNPRYQVTQFGKPVTLSCSQTLNHNVMYWYQQKSSQAPKLLFHYYDKDFNNEADTPDNFQSRRPNTSFCFLDIRSPGLGDTAMYLCATTTSGDYEQYFGPGTRLTVT.

The CDR3 spells CASSGSASTDTQYF. CDR3 nucleotides: TGTGCCAGCAGTGGCAGTGCTAGCACAGATACGCAGTATTTT. The chain uses TRBV9 and TRBJ2-3; D gene ambiguous. Germline CDR1 and CDR2: SGDLS and YYNGEE. V gave up 5 bases and J gave up 0 bases, with 10 bases separating them. The CDR3 has 14 amino acids.